The rows below give T cell receptor beta chains drawn from one sample of a study of cytomegalovirus exposure and HLA in healthy donors. Only in-frame clones appear in the TCRdb table, and some are missing; sequencing was by immunoSEQ multiplex PCR. This sample yields roughly 130,000 clones, of which roughly 70% are seen a single time; over 5% belongs to the top ten. Sample: PBMCs. All receptors derive from a man aged 40-49 years in good health and CMV-seropositive. Both conserved end residues are part of each CDR3. A D gene is named only where the DNA matches it firmly. Rows give clone size only sometimes, using once, few, many, or a class for an expanded clone.

D gene: NA
J gene: TRBJ2-3
V gene: TRBV4-1
clone size: NA
CDR3 DNA: TGCGCCAGCAGCCAAGATGGGGCAGGGCGATACACAGATACGCAGTATTTT
CDR3 protein: CASSQDGAGRYTDTQYF

D gene: NA
J gene: TRBJ2-5
V gene: TRBV7-7
clone size: once
CDR3 DNA: TGTGCCAGCAGCTTACGACAGACACCTCAAGAGACCCAGTACTTC
CDR3 protein: CASSLRQTPQETQYF

D gene: NA
J gene: TRBJ2-7
V gene: TRBV11-1
clone size: NA
CDR3 DNA: TGTGCCAGCAGCTTAGCGGGGCCCTACGAGCAGTACTTC
CDR3 protein: CASSLAGPYEQYF

D gene: TRBD1
J gene: TRBJ2-1
V gene: TRBV27
clone size: NA
CDR3 DNA: TGTGCCAGCAGCTCCCCCGGGACAGGTAGCTACAATGAGCAGTTCTTC
CDR3 protein: CASSSPGTGSYNEQFF

D gene: NA
J gene: TRBJ1-1
V gene: TRBV29-1
clone size: NA
CDR3 DNA: TGCAGCGTTTATTCAGAGAACACTGAAGCTTTCTTT
CDR3 protein: CSVYSENTEAFF

D gene: NA
J gene: TRBJ2-3
V gene: TRBV7-8
clone size: NA
CDR3 DNA: TGTGCCAGCAGCTATGAACAGGGACGGGAATCGGTTCTAGCCACAGATACGCAGTATTTT
CDR3 protein: CASSYEQGRESVLATDTQYF

D gene: NA
J gene: TRBJ2-7
V gene: TRBV5-6
clone size: NA
CDR3 DNA: TGTGCCAGCAGCTTGGGGTCCTACTCCTACGAGCAGTACTTC
CDR3 protein: CASSLGSYSYEQYF

D gene: TRBD2
J gene: TRBJ2-1
V gene: TRBV14
clone size: once
CDR3 DNA: TGTGCCAGCAGCCAAGAGATTAGCGGGACAGAGCAGTTCTTC
CDR3 protein: CASSQEISGTEQFF

D gene: NA
J gene: TRBJ2-6
V gene: TRBV2
clone size: NA
CDR3 DNA: TGTGCCAGCAGTTTCGATAGCTCTGGGGCCAACGTCCTGACTTTC
CDR3 protein: CASSFDSSGANVLTF

D gene: NA
J gene: TRBJ1-2
V gene: TRBV28
clone size: NA
CDR3 DNA: TGTGCCAGCAGTTTAAGGGATACAGGGCCCCTAACTAACTATGGCTACACCTTC
CDR3 protein: CASSLRDTGPLTNYGYTF

D gene: TRBD1
J gene: TRBJ1-6
V gene: TRBV6-4
clone size: NA
CDR3 DNA: TGTGCCAGCAGGCCTGAGGGACAGTTTAATTCACCCCTCCACTTT
CDR3 protein: CASRPEGQFNSPLHF

D gene: NA
J gene: TRBJ1-5
V gene: TRBV27
clone size: NA
CDR3 DNA: TGTGCCAGCAGTTTTTACGCAGGGGTAGACAATCAGCCCCAGCATTTT
CDR3 protein: CASSFYAGVDNQPQHF

D gene: TRBD1
J gene: TRBJ2-7
V gene: TRBV29-1
clone size: NA
CDR3 DNA: TGCAGCGTGGAGACAGGGTTCGAGCAGTACTTC
CDR3 protein: CSVETGFEQYF

D gene: TRBD1
J gene: TRBJ2-5
V gene: TRBV6-6
clone size: NA
CDR3 DNA: TGTGCCAGCAGTTACCCCAACAGGGGGCACGGAGAGACCCAGTACTTC
CDR3 protein: CASSYPNRGHGETQYF

D gene: TRBD1
J gene: TRBJ2-7
V gene: TRBV7-8
clone size: NA
CDR3 DNA: TGTGCCAGCAGCGAAAACAGGGGGCGAATCCACGAGCAGTACTTC
CDR3 protein: CASSENRGRIHEQYF

D gene: TRBD1
J gene: TRBJ1-2
V gene: TRBV7-9
clone size: NA
CDR3 DNA: TGTGCCAGCAGCCCAACCCAAGACAGGGTTGTAACGCGAGGCTACACCTTC
CDR3 protein: CASSPTQDRVVTRGYTF

D gene: TRBD1
J gene: TRBJ1-5
V gene: TRBV12-5
clone size: NA
CDR3 DNA: TGTGCTAGTGGTTTAGACAGGGGCAATCAGCCCCAGCATTTT
CDR3 protein: CASGLDRGNQPQHF

D gene: TRBD2
J gene: TRBJ2-1
V gene: TRBV7-9
clone size: NA
CDR3 DNA: TGTGCCAGCAGCTCCACTAGCGGGAGTGGGGATGAGCAGTTCTTC
CDR3 protein: CASSSTSGSGDEQFF

D gene: NA
J gene: TRBJ2-2
V gene: TRBV6-5
clone size: NA
CDR3 DNA: TGTGCCAGCAGTTACGAAGTTGGCGGCGGGGAGCTGTTTTTT
CDR3 protein: CASSYEVGGGELFF

D gene: TRBD1
J gene: TRBJ1-2
V gene: TRBV5-6
clone size: once
CDR3 DNA: TGTGCCAGCAGCACGGGACAGGGCCCTTATGGCTACACCTTC
CDR3 protein: CASSTGQGPYGYTF

D gene: NA
J gene: TRBJ2-1
V gene: TRBV10-3
clone size: few
CDR3 DNA: TGTGCCATCAGTGAGTCCATAAGGCCCGGCAGGTTGGACTACAATGAGCAGTTCTTC
CDR3 protein: CAISESIRPGRLDYNEQFF

D gene: TRBD1
J gene: TRBJ1-6
V gene: TRBV28
clone size: once
CDR3 DNA: TGTGCCAGCAGGTACAGGGGAAGCTCGGATTCACCCCTCCACTTT
CDR3 protein: CASRYRGSSDSPLHF

D gene: NA
J gene: TRBJ1-3
V gene: TRBV7-9
clone size: NA
CDR3 DNA: TGTTCCAGCAGCCCTAAATCCCAGGGCTCTGGAAACACCATATATTTT
CDR3 protein: CSSSPKSQGSGNTIYF

D gene: TRBD1
J gene: TRBJ2-3
V gene: TRBV6-1
clone size: NA
CDR3 DNA: TGTGCCAGCAGTTATGGACAGGGACAGTATTTT
CDR3 protein: CASSYGQGQYF

D gene: TRBD1
J gene: TRBJ2-1
V gene: TRBV6-6
clone size: NA
CDR3 DNA: TGTGCCAGCCCTCGAAGGGGGCTGATATACAATGAGCAGTTCTTC
CDR3 protein: CASPRRGLIYNEQFF

D gene: NA
J gene: TRBJ1-1
V gene: TRBV5-6
clone size: NA
CDR3 DNA: TGTGCCAGCAGCTTGGACAGGGTAGGAGCTTTCTTT
CDR3 protein: CASSLDRVGAFF

D gene: NA
J gene: TRBJ2-7
V gene: TRBV6-5
clone size: NA
CDR3 DNA: TGTGCCAGCAGTTATTACCAGGGGACCTACGAGCAGTACTTC
CDR3 protein: CASSYYQGTYEQYF

D gene: TRBD1
J gene: TRBJ2-1
V gene: TRBV15
clone size: NA
CDR3 DNA: TGTGCCACCAGCAGAGATAAAACAGGGGTAACCTACAATGAGCAGTTCTTC
CDR3 protein: CATSRDKTGVTYNEQFF

D gene: TRBD1
J gene: TRBJ2-1
V gene: TRBV5-6
clone size: NA
CDR3 DNA: TGTGCCAGCAGCTTGGAAGGGGGCAGCTACAATGAGCAGTTCTTC
CDR3 protein: CASSLEGGSYNEQFF

D gene: TRBD2
J gene: TRBJ2-7
V gene: TRBV10-3
clone size: NA
CDR3 DNA: TGTGCCATCACCGCGGGAGGCCACGAGCAGTACTTC
CDR3 protein: CAITAGGHEQYF

D gene: NA
J gene: TRBJ1-2
V gene: TRBV12-5
clone size: NA
CDR3 DNA: TGTGCTAGTGGTGCGCGAGCGACAGGAGACTATGGCTACACCTTC
CDR3 protein: CASGARATGDYGYTF

D gene: NA
J gene: TRBJ2-4
V gene: TRBV2
clone size: NA
CDR3 DNA: TGTGCCAGCAGTGTGGGGGGACGCCAAAACATTCAGTACTTC
CDR3 protein: CASSVGGRQNIQYF

D gene: TRBD1
J gene: TRBJ2-7
V gene: TRBV27
clone size: NA
CDR3 DNA: TGTGCCAGCAGTTTGGGACAGTCCTACGAGCAGTACTTC
CDR3 protein: CASSLGQSYEQYF

D gene: TRBD2
J gene: TRBJ2-7
V gene: TRBV18
clone size: NA
CDR3 DNA: TGTGCCAGCTCATCCTACCGGGGCAGACTATCGACTAGCGGGATCTACGAGCAGTACTTC
CDR3 protein: CASSSYRGRLSTSGIYEQYF

D gene: NA
J gene: TRBJ1-1
V gene: TRBV2
clone size: once
CDR3 DNA: TGTGCCAGCAGTGATACGTTGGTTGGCAGTGGCACTGAAGCTTTCTTT
CDR3 protein: CASSDTLVGSGTEAFF

D gene: TRBD1
J gene: TRBJ1-5
V gene: TRBV5-1
clone size: NA
CDR3 DNA: TGCGCCAGCAGCTTGGAGGGGACAGGGCTTTCGCCCCAGCATTTT
CDR3 protein: CASSLEGTGLSPQHF

D gene: TRBD2
J gene: TRBJ2-7
V gene: TRBV27
clone size: NA
CDR3 DNA: TGTGCCAGCAGTTTGATTGCTAGCGGGAGGGACGAGCAGTACTTC
CDR3 protein: CASSLIASGRDEQYF

D gene: NA
J gene: TRBJ1-1
V gene: TRBV5-6
clone size: NA
CDR3 DNA: TGTGCCAGCAGCTTGCCAGGTTCCATGAACACTGAAGCTTTCTTT
CDR3 protein: CASSLPGSMNTEAFF

D gene: TRBD2
J gene: TRBJ2-1
V gene: TRBV4-1
clone size: NA
CDR3 DNA: TGCGCCAGCAGCCAAGCCCGAGGCGGGAGCAATGAGCAGTTCTTC
CDR3 protein: CASSQARGGSNEQFF

D gene: NA
J gene: TRBJ2-1
V gene: TRBV30
clone size: NA
CDR3 DNA: TGTGCCTGGAGGTCGTATTCAGGCCAGTACTACAATGAGCAGTTCTTC
CDR3 protein: CAWRSYSGQYYNEQFF

D gene: TRBD2
J gene: TRBJ2-3
V gene: TRBV9
clone size: NA
CDR3 DNA: TGTGCCAGCAGCGCCCGAGTTGGGCGGGAGCTCGGGGATACGCAGTATTTT
CDR3 protein: CASSARVGRELGDTQYF

D gene: NA
J gene: TRBJ1-4
V gene: TRBV5-1
clone size: NA
CDR3 DNA: TGCGCCAGCAGCTTAGGTGGGAGAACCTCTATTCGGGAAAAACTGTTTTTT
CDR3 protein: CASSLGGRTSIREKLFF

D gene: NA
J gene: TRBJ2-7
V gene: TRBV7-2
clone size: once
CDR3 DNA: TGTGCCAGCAGCTTAGAAAGTGGGGGCCGATACGAGCAGTACTTC
CDR3 protein: CASSLESGGRYEQYF

D gene: NA
J gene: TRBJ1-6
V gene: TRBV28
clone size: once
CDR3 DNA: TGTGCCAGCAGTCCGGACAGTCATTCACCCCTCCACTTT
CDR3 protein: CASSPDSHSPLHF

D gene: TRBD2
J gene: TRBJ2-5
V gene: TRBV7-9
clone size: NA
CDR3 DNA: TGTGCCAGCAGCCCGGGACTAGCGAACCAAGAGACCCAGTACTTC
CDR3 protein: CASSPGLANQETQYF

D gene: TRBD1
J gene: TRBJ2-3
V gene: TRBV19
clone size: NA
CDR3 DNA: TGTGCCAGTAGGAGTAAACCGGGACAGTCAATTTTGACAGACACAGATACGCAGTATTTT
CDR3 protein: CASRSKPGQSILTDTDTQYF

D gene: TRBD2
J gene: TRBJ2-3
V gene: TRBV4-2
clone size: NA
CDR3 DNA: TGTGCCAGCAGCCAAGACGGTGCTAGCGGGACTATAAGCACAGATACGCAGTATTTT
CDR3 protein: CASSQDGASGTISTDTQYF

D gene: TRBD1
J gene: TRBJ1-5
V gene: TRBV19
clone size: NA
CDR3 DNA: TGTGCCAGTAGTCTGGACAGGGGACGCAATCAGCCCCAGCATTTT
CDR3 protein: CASSLDRGRNQPQHF

D gene: TRBD2
J gene: TRBJ2-1
V gene: TRBV7-8
clone size: NA
CDR3 DNA: TGTGCCAGCAGCTTAAACGGGAGGGTCTACAATGAGCAGTTCTTC
CDR3 protein: CASSLNGRVYNEQFF

D gene: TRBD2
J gene: TRBJ2-3
V gene: TRBV14
clone size: NA
CDR3 DNA: TGTGCCAGCAGCCAAGCGGGACTAGCGGGTTTAGATACGCAGTATTTT
CDR3 protein: CASSQAGLAGLDTQYF

D gene: NA
J gene: TRBJ2-3
V gene: TRBV6-5
clone size: NA
CDR3 DNA: TGTGCCACCTCAATGGGGAGCCATAGCACAGATACGCAGTATTTT
CDR3 protein: CATSMGSHSTDTQYF

D gene: NA
J gene: TRBJ2-1
V gene: TRBV7-2
clone size: few
CDR3 DNA: TGTGCCAGCAGCTTCCCCGGTTCTGGCAGGGTCGGCAATGAGCAGTTCTTC
CDR3 protein: CASSFPGSGRVGNEQFF

D gene: NA
J gene: TRBJ1-1
V gene: TRBV11-3
clone size: NA
CDR3 DNA: TGTGCCAGCAGCTTACGAGGGAACACTGAAGCTTTCTTT
CDR3 protein: CASSLRGNTEAFF

D gene: NA
J gene: TRBJ2-3
V gene: TRBV4-1
clone size: NA
CDR3 DNA: TGCGCCAGCAGCCAAGGAGCAGGGGATGTGGATACGCAGTATTTT
CDR3 protein: CASSQGAGDVDTQYF

D gene: NA
J gene: TRBJ1-1
V gene: TRBV5-1
clone size: NA
CDR3 DNA: TGCGCCAGCAGCTCCGGGAGGGGGACTGAAGCTTTCTTT
CDR3 protein: CASSSGRGTEAFF

D gene: NA
J gene: TRBJ1-2
V gene: TRBV5-5
clone size: NA
CDR3 DNA: TGTGCCAGCAGCCCACGACCGGCCGGTGGTGGGGGGACCAACTATGGCTACACCTTC
CDR3 protein: CASSPRPAGGGGTNYGYTF

D gene: TRBD1
J gene: TRBJ1-2
V gene: TRBV5-8
clone size: few
CDR3 DNA: TGTGCCAGCAGCTTCTCCCTTAGGACAGGGGGCGGCTACACCTTC
CDR3 protein: CASSFSLRTGGGYTF

D gene: TRBD1
J gene: TRBJ2-1
V gene: TRBV29-1
clone size: NA
CDR3 DNA: TGCAGCGTGAGGGGGACAGGGTTTTACAATGAGCAGTTCTTC
CDR3 protein: CSVRGTGFYNEQFF

D gene: TRBD2
J gene: TRBJ2-3
V gene: TRBV7-9
clone size: NA
CDR3 DNA: TGTGCCAGCAGCATCCCCCGGCTAGCGGGAGACCGACCTGCAGATACGCAGTATTTT
CDR3 protein: CASSIPRLAGDRPADTQYF

D gene: TRBD1
J gene: TRBJ1-6
V gene: TRBV5-1
clone size: NA
CDR3 DNA: TGCGCCAGCAGCCCCTCGGGACAGGATGGCTTTTCACCCCTCCACTTT
CDR3 protein: CASSPSGQDGFSPLHF